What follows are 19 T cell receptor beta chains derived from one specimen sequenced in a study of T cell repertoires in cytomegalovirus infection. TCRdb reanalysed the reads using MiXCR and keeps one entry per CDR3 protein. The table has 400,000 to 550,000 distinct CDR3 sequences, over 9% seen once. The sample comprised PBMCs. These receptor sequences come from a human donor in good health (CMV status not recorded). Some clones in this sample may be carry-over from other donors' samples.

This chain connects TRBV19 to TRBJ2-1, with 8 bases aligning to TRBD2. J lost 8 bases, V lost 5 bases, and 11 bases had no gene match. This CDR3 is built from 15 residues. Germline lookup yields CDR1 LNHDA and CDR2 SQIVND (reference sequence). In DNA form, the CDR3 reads TGTGCCAGTAGTCCAGTAGCGGGAATAATCCATGAGCAGTTCTTC. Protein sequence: CASSPVAGIIHEQFF. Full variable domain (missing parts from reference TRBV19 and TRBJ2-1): DGGITQSPKYLFRKEGQNVTLSCEQNLNHDAMYWYRQDPGQGLRLIYYSQIVNDFQKGDIAEGYSVSREKKESFPLTVTSAQKNPTAFYLCASSPVAGIIHEQFFGPGTRLTVL.

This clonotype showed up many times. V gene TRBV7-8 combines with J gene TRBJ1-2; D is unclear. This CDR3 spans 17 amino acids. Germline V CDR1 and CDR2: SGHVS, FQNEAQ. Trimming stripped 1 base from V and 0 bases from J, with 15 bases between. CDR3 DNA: TGTGCCAGCAGCTTAGGACGGATCCTCAACGCTAACTATGGCTACACCTTC. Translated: CASSLGRILNANYGYTF.

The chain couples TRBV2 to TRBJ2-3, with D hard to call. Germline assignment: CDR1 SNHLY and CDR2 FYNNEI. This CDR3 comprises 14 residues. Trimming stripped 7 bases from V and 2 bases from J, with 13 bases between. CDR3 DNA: TGTGCCAGCACCACCTTACCCTTCACAGATACGCAGTATTTT. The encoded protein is CASTTLPFTDTQYF.

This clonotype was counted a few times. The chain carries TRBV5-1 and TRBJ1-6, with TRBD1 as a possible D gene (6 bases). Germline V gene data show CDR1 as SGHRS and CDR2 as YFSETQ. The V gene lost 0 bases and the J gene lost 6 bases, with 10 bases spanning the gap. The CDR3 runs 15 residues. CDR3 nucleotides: TGCGCCAGCAGCTTGGGGCAGGGGATTAATTCACCCCTCCACTTT. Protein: CASSLGQGINSPLHF. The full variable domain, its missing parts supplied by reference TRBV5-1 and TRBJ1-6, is KAGVTQTPRYLIKTRGQQVTLSCSPISGHRSVSWYQQTPGQGLQFLFEYFSETQRNKGNFPGRFSGRQFSNSRSEMNVSTLELGDSALYLCASSLGQGINSPLHFGNGTRLTVT.

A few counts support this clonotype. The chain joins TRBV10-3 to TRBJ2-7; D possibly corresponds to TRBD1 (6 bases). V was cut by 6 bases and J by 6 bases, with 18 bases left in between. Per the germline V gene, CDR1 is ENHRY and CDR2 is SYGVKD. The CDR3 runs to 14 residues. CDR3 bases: TGTGCCATCAGCACCACTTCACAGGGTTTCGAGCAGTACTTC. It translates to CAISTTSQGFEQYF.

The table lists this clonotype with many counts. CDR3 amino acids: CASSLSQGSYNEQFF. The CDR3 region has the DNA TGTGCCAGTAGTTTATCACAGGGCTCCTACAATGAGCAGTTCTTC. The rearrangement links TRBV19 to TRBJ2-1; a possible D gene is TRBD1 (6 bases). Between the trimmed V and J ends, which lost 5 bases and 0 bases, there was a span of 11 bases. Germline values: CDR1 LNHDA, CDR2 SQIVND (reference sequence). This CDR3 is 15 amino acids long.

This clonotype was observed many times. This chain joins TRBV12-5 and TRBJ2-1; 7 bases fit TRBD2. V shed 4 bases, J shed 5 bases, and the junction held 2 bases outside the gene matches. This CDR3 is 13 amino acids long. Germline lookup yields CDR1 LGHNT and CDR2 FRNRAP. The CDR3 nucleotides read TGTGCTAGTGGTTGGGGGGGTGACAATGAGCAGTTCTTC. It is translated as CASGWGGDNEQFF.

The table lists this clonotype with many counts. CDR3 nucleotide sequence: TGTGCCAGCAGCTTGAAGGGTGACACTGAAGCTTTCTTT. Residues: CASSLKGDTEAFF. The chain joins TRBV7-3 to TRBJ1-1; no reliable D call. The CDR3 loop spans 13 amino acids. Per the germline V gene, CDR1 is SGHTA and CDR2 is FQGTGA. V lost 3 bases and J 3 bases, leaving 8 bases between the germline ends.

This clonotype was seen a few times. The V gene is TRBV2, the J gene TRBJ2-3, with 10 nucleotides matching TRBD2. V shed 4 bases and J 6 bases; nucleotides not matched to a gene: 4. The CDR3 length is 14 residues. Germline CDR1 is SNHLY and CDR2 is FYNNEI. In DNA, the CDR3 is TGTGCCAGCAGTGGGACTAGCGGAGCCGATACGCAGTATTTT. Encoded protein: CASSGTSGADTQYF.

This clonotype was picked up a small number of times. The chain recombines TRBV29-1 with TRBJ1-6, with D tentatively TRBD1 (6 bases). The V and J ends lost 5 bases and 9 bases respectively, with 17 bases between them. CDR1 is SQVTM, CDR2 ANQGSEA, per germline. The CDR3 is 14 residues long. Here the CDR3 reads CSVHMEGVSSPLHF. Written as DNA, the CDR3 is TGCAGCGTTCACATGGAGGGGGTTAGTTCACCCCTCCACTTT. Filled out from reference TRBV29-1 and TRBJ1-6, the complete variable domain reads SAVISQKPSRDICQRGTSLTIQCQVDSQVTMMFWYRQQPGQSLTLIATANQGSEATYESGFVIDKFPISRPNLTFSTLTVSNMSPEDSSIYLCSVHMEGVSSPLHFGNGTRLTVT.

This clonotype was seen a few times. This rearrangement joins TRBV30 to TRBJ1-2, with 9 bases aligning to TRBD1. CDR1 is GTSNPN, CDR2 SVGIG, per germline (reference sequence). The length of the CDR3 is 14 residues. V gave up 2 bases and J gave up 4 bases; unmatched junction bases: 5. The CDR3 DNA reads TGTGCCTGGAGTACAGGGGGCACTTCCTATGGCTACACCTTC. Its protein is CAWSTGGTSYGYTF.

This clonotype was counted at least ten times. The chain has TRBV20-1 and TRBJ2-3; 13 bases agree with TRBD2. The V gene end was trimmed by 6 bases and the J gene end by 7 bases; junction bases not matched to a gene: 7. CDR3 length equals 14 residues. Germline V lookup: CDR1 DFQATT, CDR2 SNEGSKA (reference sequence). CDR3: CSARETSGGYTQYF. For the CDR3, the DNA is TGCAGTGCCCGGGAGACTAGCGGGGGGTATACGCAGTATTTT.

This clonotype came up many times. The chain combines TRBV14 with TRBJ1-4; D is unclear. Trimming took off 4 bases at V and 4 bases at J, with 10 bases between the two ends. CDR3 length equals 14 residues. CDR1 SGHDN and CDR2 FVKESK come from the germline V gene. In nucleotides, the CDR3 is TGTGCCAGCAGCCGAGGACGGATTAATGAAAAACTGTTTTTT. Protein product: CASSRGRINEKLFF.

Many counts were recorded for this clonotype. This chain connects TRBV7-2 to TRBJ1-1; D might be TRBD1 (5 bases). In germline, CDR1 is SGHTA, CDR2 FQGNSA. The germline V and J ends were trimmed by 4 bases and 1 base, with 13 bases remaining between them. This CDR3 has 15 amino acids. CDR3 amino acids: CASSSPGRGNTEAFF. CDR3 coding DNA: TGTGCCAGCAGCTCCCCGGGACGTGGGAACACTGAAGCTTTCTTT.

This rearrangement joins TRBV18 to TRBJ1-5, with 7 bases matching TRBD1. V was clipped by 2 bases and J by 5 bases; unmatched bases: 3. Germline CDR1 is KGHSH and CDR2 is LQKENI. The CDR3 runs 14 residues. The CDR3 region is CASSPDRVYQPQHF. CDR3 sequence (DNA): TGTGCCAGCTCACCAGACAGGGTCTATCAGCCCCAGCATTTT.

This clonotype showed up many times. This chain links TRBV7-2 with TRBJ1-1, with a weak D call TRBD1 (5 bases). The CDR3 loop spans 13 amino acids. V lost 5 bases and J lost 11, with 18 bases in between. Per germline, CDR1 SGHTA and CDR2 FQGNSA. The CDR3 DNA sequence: TGTGCCAGCAGCAAGGGGCGGGTTACTGGGGCTTTCTTT. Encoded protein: CASSKGRVTGAFF.

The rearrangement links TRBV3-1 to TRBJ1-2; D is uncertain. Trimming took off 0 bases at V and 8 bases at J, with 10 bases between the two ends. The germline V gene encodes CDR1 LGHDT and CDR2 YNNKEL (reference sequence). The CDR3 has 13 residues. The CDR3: CASSQDAAGGYTF. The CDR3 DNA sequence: TGTGCCAGCAGCCAAGATGCGGCCGGGGGCTACACCTTC. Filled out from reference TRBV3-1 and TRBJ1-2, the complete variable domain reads DTAVSQTPKYLVTQMGNDKSIKCEQNLGHDTMYWYKQDSKKFLKIMFSYNNKELIINETVPNRFSPKSPDKAHLNLHINSLELGDSAVYFCASSQDAAGGYTFGSGTRLTVV.

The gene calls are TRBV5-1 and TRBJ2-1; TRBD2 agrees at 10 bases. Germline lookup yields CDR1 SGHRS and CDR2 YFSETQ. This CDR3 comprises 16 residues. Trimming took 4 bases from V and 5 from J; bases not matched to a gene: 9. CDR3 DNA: TGCGCCAGCAGCCCGACCCGGACTAGCGGAAACAATGAGCAGTTCTTC. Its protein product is CASSPTRTSGNNEQFF.

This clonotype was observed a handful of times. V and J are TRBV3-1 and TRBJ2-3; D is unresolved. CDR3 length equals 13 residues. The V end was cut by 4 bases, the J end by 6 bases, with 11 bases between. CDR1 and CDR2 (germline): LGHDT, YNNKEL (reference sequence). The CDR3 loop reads CASSRLDRDTQYF. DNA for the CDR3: TGTGCCAGCAGCCGATTAGATAGGGATACGCAGTATTTT.